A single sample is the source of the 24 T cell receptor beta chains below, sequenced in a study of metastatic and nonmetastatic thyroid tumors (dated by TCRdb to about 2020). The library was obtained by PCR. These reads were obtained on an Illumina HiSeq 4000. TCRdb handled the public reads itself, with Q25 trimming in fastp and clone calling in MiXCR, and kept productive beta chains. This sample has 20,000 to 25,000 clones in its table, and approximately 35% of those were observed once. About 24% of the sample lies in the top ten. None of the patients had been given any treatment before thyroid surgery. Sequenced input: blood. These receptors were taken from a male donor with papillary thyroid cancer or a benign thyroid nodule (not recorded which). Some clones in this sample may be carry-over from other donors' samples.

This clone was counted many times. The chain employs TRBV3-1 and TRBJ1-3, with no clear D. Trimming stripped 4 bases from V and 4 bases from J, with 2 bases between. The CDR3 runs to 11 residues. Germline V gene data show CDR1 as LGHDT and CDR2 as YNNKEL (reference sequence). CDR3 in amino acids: CASSLGNTIYF. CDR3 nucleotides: TGTGCCAGCAGCCTCGGAAACACCATATATTTT.

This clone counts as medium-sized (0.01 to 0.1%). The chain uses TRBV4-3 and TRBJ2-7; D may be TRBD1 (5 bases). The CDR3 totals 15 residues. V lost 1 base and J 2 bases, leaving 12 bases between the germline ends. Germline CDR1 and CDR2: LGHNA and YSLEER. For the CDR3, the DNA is TGCGCCAGCAGCCAAGCAGCAGGGAAAGCCTACGAGCAGTACTTC. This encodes CASSQAAGKAYEQYF.

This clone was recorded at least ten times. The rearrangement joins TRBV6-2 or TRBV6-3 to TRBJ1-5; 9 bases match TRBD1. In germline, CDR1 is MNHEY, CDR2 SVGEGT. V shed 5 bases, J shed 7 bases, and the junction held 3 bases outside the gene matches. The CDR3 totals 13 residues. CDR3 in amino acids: CASSTGGMQPQHF. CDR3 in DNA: TGTGCCAGCAGTACAGGGGGCATGCAGCCCCAGCATTTT.

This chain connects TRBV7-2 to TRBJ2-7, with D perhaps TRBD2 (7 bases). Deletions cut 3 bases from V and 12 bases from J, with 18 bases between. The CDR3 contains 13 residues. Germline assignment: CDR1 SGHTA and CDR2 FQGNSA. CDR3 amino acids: CASSFWGGVLGYF. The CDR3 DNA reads TGTGCCAGCAGCTTCTGGGGGGGCGTATTAGGGTACTTC.

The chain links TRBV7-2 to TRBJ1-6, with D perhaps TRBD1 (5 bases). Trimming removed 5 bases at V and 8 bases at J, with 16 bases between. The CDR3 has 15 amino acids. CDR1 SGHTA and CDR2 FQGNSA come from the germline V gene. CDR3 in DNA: TGTGCCAGCAGCATCCCCGGGACCCGTTATTCACCCCTCCACTTT. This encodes CASSIPGTRYSPLHF.

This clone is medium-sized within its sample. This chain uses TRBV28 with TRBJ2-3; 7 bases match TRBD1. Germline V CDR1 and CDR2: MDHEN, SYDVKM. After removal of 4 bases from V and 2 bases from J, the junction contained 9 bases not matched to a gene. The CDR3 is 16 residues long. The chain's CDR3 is CASSSGQRVATDTQYF. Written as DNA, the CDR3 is TGTGCCAGCAGTTCGGGACAGAGGGTTGCCACAGATACGCAGTATTTT.

Written as DNA, the CDR3 is TGTGCCTGGAGCCCGGACAGCACAGATACGCAGTATTTT. This translates into CAWSPDSTDTQYF. The chain recombines TRBV30 with TRBJ2-3; D remains ambiguous. In germline, CDR1 is GTSNPN, CDR2 SVGIG (reference sequence). V lost 3 bases and J 0 bases, leaving 7 bases between the germline ends. This CDR3 is 13 amino acids long.

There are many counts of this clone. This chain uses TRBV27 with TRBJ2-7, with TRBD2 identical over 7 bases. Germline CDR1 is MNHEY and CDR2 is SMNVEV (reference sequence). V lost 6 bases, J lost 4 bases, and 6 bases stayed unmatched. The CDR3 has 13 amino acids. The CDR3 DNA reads TGTGCCAGCAGCCCGACTAGCTGGTACGAGCAGTACTTC. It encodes CASSPTSWYEQYF.

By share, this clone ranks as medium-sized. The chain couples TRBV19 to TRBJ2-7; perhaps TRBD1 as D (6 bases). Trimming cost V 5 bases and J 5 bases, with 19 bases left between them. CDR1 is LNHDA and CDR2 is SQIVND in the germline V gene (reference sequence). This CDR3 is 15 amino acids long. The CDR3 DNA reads TGTGCCAGTAGTCCCACAGGGTTACGGTTGAACGAGCAGTACTTC. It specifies CASSPTGLRLNEQYF.

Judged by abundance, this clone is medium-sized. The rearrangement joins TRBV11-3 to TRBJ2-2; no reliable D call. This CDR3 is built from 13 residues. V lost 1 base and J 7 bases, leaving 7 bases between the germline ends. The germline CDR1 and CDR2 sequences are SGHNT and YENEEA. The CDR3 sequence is CASSLGLSGELFF. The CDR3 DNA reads TGTGCCAGCAGCTTAGGGTTAAGCGGGGAGCTGTTTTTT.

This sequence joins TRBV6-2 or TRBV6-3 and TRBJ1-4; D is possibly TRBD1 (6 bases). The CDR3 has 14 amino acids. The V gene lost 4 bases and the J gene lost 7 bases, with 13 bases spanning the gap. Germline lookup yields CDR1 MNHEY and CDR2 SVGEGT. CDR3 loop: CASSSQGLSEKLFF. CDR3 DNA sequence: TGTGCCAGCAGTTCCCAGGGGCTGAGTGAAAAACTGTTTTTT.

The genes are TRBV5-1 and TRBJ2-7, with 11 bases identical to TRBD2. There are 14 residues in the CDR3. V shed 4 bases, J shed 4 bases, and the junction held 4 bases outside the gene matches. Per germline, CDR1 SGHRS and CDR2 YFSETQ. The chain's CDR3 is CASSNTSGSYEQYF. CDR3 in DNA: TGCGCCAGCAGCAATACTAGCGGGAGTTACGAGCAGTACTTC.

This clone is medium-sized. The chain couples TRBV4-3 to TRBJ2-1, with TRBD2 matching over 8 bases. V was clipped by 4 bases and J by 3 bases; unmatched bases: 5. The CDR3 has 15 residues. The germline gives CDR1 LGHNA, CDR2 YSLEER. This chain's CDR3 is CASSPSLADYNEQFF. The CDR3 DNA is TGCGCCAGCAGCCCCTCACTAGCGGACTACAATGAGCAGTTCTTC.

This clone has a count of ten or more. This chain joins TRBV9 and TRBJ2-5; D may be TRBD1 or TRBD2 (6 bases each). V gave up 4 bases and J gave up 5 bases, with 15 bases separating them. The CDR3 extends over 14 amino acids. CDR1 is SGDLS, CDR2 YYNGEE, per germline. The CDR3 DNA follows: TGTGCCAGCAGCCCCGTTGGGGGGCGGGAGACCCAGTACTTC. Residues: CASSPVGGRETQYF. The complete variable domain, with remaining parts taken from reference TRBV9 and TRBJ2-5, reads DSGVTQTPKHLITATGQRVTLRCSPRSGDLSVYWYQQSLDQGLQFLIQYYNGEERAKGNILERFSAQQFPDLHSELNLSSLELGDSALYFCASSPVGGRETQYFGPGTRLLVL.

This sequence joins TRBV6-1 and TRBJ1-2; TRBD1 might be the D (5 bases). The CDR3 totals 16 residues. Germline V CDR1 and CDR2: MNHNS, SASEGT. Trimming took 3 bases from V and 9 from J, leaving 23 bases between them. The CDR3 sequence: CASSDWGTEGTMSYTF. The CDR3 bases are TGTGCCAGCAGTGACTGGGGGACTGAGGGAACTATGAGCTACACCTTC.

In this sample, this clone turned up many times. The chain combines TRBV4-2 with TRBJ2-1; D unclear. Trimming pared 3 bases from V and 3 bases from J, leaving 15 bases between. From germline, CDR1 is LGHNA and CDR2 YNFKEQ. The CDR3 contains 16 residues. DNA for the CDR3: TGTGCCAGCAGCCAGGGGAATGAGGTCTACTACAATGAGCAGTTCTTC. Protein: CASSQGNEVYYNEQFF.

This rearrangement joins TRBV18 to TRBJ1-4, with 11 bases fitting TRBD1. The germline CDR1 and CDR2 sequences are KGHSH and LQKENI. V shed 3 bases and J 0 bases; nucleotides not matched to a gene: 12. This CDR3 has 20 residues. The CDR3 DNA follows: TGTGCCAGCTCACCTGTCCAAGCCGGGACAGGGGGTACAACTAATGAAAAACTGTTTTTT. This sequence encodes CASSPVQAGTGGTTNEKLFF.

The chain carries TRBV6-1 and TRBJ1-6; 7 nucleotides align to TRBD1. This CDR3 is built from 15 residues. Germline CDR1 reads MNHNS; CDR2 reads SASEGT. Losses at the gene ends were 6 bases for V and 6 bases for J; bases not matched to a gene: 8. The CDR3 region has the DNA TGTGCCAGCAGGGCAGGGGGTTTTGGTAATTCACCCCTCCACTTT. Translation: CASRAGGFGNSPLHF.

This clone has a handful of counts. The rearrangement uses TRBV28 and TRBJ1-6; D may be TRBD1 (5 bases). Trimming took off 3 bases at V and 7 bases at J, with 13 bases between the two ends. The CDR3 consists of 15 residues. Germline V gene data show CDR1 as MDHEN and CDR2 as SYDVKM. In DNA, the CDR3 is TGTGCCAGCAGTTTTAGGGGACTGCTGAATTCACCCCTCCACTTT. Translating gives CASSFRGLLNSPLHF.

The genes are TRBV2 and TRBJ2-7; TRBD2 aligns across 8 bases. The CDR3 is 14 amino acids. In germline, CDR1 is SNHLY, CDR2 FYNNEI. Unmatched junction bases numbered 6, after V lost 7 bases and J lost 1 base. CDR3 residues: CASKGTRRSYEQYF. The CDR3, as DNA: TGTGCCAGCAAAGGGACTAGAAGATCCTACGAGCAGTACTTC.

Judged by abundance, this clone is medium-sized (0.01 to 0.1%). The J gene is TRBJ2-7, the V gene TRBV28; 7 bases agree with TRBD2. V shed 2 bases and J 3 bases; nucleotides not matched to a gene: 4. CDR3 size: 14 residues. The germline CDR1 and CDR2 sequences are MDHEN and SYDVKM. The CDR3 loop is CASSLAGLVYEQYF. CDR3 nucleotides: TGTGCCAGCAGTTTAGCCGGACTAGTCTACGAGCAGTACTTC.

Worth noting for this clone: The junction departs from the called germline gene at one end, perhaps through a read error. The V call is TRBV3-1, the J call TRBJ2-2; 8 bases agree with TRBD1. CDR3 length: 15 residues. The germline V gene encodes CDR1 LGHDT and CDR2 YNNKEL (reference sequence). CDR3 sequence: CASRQAGGRGWELFF. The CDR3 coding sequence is TGTGCGAGCAGACAAGCAGGGGGCAGAGGCTGGGAGCTGTTTTTT.

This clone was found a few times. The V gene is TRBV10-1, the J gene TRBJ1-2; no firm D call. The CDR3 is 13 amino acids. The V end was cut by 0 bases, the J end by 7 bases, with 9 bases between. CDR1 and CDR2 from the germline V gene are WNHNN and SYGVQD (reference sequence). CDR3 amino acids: CASSESLLSGYTF. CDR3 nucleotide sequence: TGCGCCAGCAGTGAGTCCCTTCTATCTGGCTACACCTTC.

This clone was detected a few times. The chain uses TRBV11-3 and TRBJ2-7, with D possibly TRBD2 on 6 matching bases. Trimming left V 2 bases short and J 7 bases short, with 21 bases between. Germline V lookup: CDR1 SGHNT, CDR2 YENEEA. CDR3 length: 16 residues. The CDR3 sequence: CASSLPFGERAGEQYF. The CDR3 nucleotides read TGTGCCAGCAGCTTACCGTTCGGGGAGAGGGCGGGAGAGCAGTACTTC.